This is a list of T cell receptor beta chains from one sample in a study of T-cell reconstitution after alpha-beta-depleted transplantation in children. TCRdb re-called the PCR reads with MiXCR, one entry per CDR3 protein. The sample lists about 290,000 distinct CDR3 sequences; over 9.5% were seen once. Specimen: PBMCs, collected before TCRalphabeta/CD19-depleted stem cell transplant. Receptors originate from a boy in the first two years of life with acute myeloid leukemia, due to receive a stem cell transplant. Both conserved end residues are part of each CDR3. The order of the fields is D gene, clone size, J gene, CDR3 length, V gene, CDR3 protein, CDR3 DNA. D genes are given only for firm matches. Where a row states a size, it is once, few, many or the class of an expanded clone; other rows omit it.

D: NA; size: many; J: TRBJ2-5; length: 17; V: TRBV3-1; CDR3: CASSQGAILSVRETQYF; DNA: TGTGCCAGCAGCCAAGGCGCAATACTTTCCGTACGGGAGACCCAGTACTTC
D: NA; size: few; J: TRBJ2-5; length: 16; V: TRBV7-3; CDR3: CASSLLGRTTQETQYF; DNA: TGTGCCAGCAGCTTACTGGGCAGGACCACCCAAGAGACCCAGTACTTC
D: TRBD2; size: NA; J: TRBJ2-1; length: 15; V: TRBV19; CDR3: CASSIRGGIYNEQFF; DNA: TGTGCCAGTAGTATTCGGGGGGGGATCTACAATGAGCAGTTCTTC
D: TRBD1; size: NA; J: TRBJ1-6; length: 16; V: TRBV20-1; CDR3: CSATPPGTGANSPLHF; DNA: TGCAGTGCTACCCCCCCGGGGACAGGGGCGAATTCACCCCTCCACTTT
D: TRBD1; size: NA; J: TRBJ2-7; length: 16; V: TRBV28; CDR3: CASSLYYGTGGYEQYF; DNA: TGTGCCAGCAGCCTATATTACGGGACAGGGGGTTACGAGCAGTACTTC
D: NA; size: many; J: TRBJ2-7; length: 11; V: TRBV20-1; CDR3: CSARVSTQPYF; DNA: TGCAGTGCTAGGGTCAGCACTCAGCCGTACTTC
D: NA; size: many; J: TRBJ2-2; length: 13; V: TRBV7-8; CDR3: CASSPDSTGELFF; DNA: TGTGCCAGCAGCCCCGACAGTACCGGGGAGCTGTTTTTT
D: NA; size: NA; J: TRBJ2-2; length: 16; V: TRBV5-1; CDR3: CASSFGVLNPTGELFF; DNA: TGCGCCAGTTCTTTCGGGGTTCTAAATCCCACCGGGGAGCTGTTTTTT
D: TRBD1; size: many; J: TRBJ1-5; length: 13; V: TRBV6-1; CDR3: CASSRQGDQPQHF; DNA: TGTGCCAGCAGTCGACAGGGCGATCAGCCCCAGCATTTT
D: TRBD1; size: many; J: TRBJ2-5; length: 15; V: TRBV5-1; CDR3: CASSFTPGGEETQYF; DNA: TGCGCCAGCAGCTTCACACCAGGGGGAGAAGAGACCCAGTACTTC
D: TRBD1; size: many; J: TRBJ2-2; length: 16; V: TRBV6-5; CDR3: CASSYPGQGGTGELFF; DNA: TGTGCCAGCAGTTACCCGGGACAGGGGGGCACCGGGGAGCTGTTTTTT
D: TRBD2; size: NA; J: TRBJ2-2; length: 16; V: TRBV12-3/TRBV12-4; CDR3: CASSSLSGMITGELFF; DNA: TGTGCCAGCAGTAGTCTTAGCGGGATGATCACCGGGGAGCTGTTTTTT
D: NA; size: many; J: TRBJ2-5; length: 14; V: TRBV18; CDR3: CASSPGTAQETQYF; DNA: TGCGCCAGCAGCCCTGGGACGGCCCAAGAGACCCAGTACTTC
D: TRBD1; size: few; J: TRBJ1-2; length: 13; V: TRBV23-1; CDR3: CASSVDRAYGYTF; DNA: TGCGCCAGCAGTGTTGACAGGGCCTATGGCTACACCTTC
D: TRBD1; size: many; J: TRBJ1-1; length: 12; V: TRBV4-2; CDR3: CASSLRQGEAFF; DNA: TGTGCCAGCAGCCTTAGACAGGGGGAAGCTTTCTTT
D: TRBD2; size: many; J: TRBJ2-6; length: 16; V: TRBV9; CDR3: CASSAWGGSGANVLTF; DNA: TGTGCCAGCAGCGCATGGGGGGGCTCTGGGGCCAACGTCCTGACTTTC
D: TRBD2; size: NA; J: TRBJ2-7; length: 14; V: TRBV12-3/TRBV12-4; CDR3: CASSSGGGAYEQYF; DNA: TGTGCCAGCAGTTCCGGGGGGGGAGCCTACGAGCAGTACTTC
D: TRBD2; size: few; J: TRBJ2-3; length: 21; V: TRBV28; CDR3: CASSYVIWTSGGAQSTDTQYF; DNA: TGTGCCAGCAGCTACGTAATTTGGACTAGCGGGGGGGCCCAATCCACAGATACGCAGTATTTT
D: TRBD2; size: NA; J: TRBJ2-1; length: 16; V: TRBV28; CDR3: CASSLRNGGAYNEQFF; DNA: TGTGCCAGCAGTTTGCGGAACGGGGGGGCCTACAATGAGCAGTTCTTC
D: NA; size: many; J: TRBJ2-3; length: 14; V: TRBV7-2; CDR3: CASSPPWGSDTQYF; DNA: TGTGCCAGCAGCCCTCCTTGGGGGTCGGATACGCAGTATTTT
D: TRBD2; size: many; J: TRBJ2-2; length: 14; V: TRBV24-1; CDR3: CATSSGTDTGELFF; DNA: TGTGCCACCTCTAGCGGGACGGACACCGGGGAGCTGTTTTTT
D: NA; size: NA; J: TRBJ2-3; length: 14; V: TRBV7-2; CDR3: CASSLAGVPDTQYF; DNA: TGTGCCAGCAGCTTAGCGGGAGTACCAGATACGCAGTATTTT
D: TRBD2; size: many; J: TRBJ2-1; length: 17; V: TRBV20-1; CDR3: CSASPASGGSLYNEQFF; DNA: TGCAGTGCTAGTCCGGCTAGCGGGGGGTCTTTGTACAATGAGCAGTTCTTC
D: TRBD2; size: many; J: TRBJ2-1; length: 16; V: TRBV7-9; CDR3: CASSLPTSGRGNEQFF; DNA: TGTGCCAGCAGCTTACCCACTAGCGGGAGGGGGAATGAGCAGTTCTTC
D: NA; size: many; J: TRBJ2-5; length: 11; V: TRBV27; CDR3: CASSSFGTQYF; DNA: TGTGCCAGCAGTTCCTTTGGGACCCAGTACTTC
D: TRBD1; size: many; J: TRBJ2-7; length: 14; V: TRBV29-1; CDR3: CSVVTGTGAYEQYF; DNA: TGCAGCGTTGTTACCGGGACAGGGGCCTACGAGCAGTACTTC
D: NA; size: many; J: TRBJ2-7; length: 15; V: TRBV20-1; CDR3: CSASGIDRGSYEQYF; DNA: TGCAGTGCTAGTGGTATTGACCGGGGCTCCTACGAGCAGTACTTC
D: TRBD2; size: few; J: TRBJ2-5; length: 15; V: TRBV12-3/TRBV12-4; CDR3: CASSSSGGASETQYF; DNA: TGTGCCAGCAGTTCCAGCGGGGGGGCCAGTGAGACCCAGTACTTC
D: NA; size: many; J: TRBJ2-7; length: 11; V: TRBV5-1; CDR3: CASSFGDEQYF; DNA: TGCGCCAGCAGCTTTGGGGACGAGCAGTACTTC
D: TRBD2; size: many; J: TRBJ2-1; length: 16; V: TRBV12-3/TRBV12-4; CDR3: CASSFWASGSKNEQFF; DNA: TGTGCCAGCAGTTTTTGGGCTAGCGGGAGTAAAAATGAGCAGTTCTTC
D: NA; size: many; J: TRBJ2-2; length: 16; V: TRBV7-6; CDR3: CASSLAAFANTGELFF; DNA: TGTGCCAGCAGCTTAGCGGCCTTTGCGAACACCGGGGAGCTGTTTTTT
D: TRBD2; size: many; J: TRBJ2-1; length: 18; V: TRBV5-1; CDR3: CASSLGRLAGGPFNEQFF; DNA: TGCGCCAGCAGCTTGGGCCGACTAGCGGGGGGGCCGTTTAATGAGCAGTTCTTC
D: TRBD1; size: many; J: TRBJ1-6; length: 16; V: TRBV6-1; CDR3: CASSEITGVGDSPLHF; DNA: TGTGCCAGCAGTGAGATAACAGGGGTCGGCGATTCACCCCTCCACTTT
D: NA; size: NA; J: TRBJ2-5; length: 16; V: TRBV3-1; CDR3: CASSQGVGGHQETQYF; DNA: TGTGCCAGCAGCCAAGGGGTCGGGGGCCATCAAGAGACCCAGTACTTC
D: NA; size: many; J: TRBJ2-3; length: 15; V: TRBV12-3/TRBV12-4; CDR3: CASTGRRDSTDTQYF; DNA: TGTGCCAGCACCGGACGCAGGGATAGCACAGATACGCAGTATTTT